This T cell receptor (beta chain) was identified during a study of cytomegalovirus exposure and HLA in healthy donors. Whole-study findings and limits: In a later analysis, an Asian-associated ancestry cluster reportedly showed fewer N-insertions than the 666-donor mean. Earlier results showed most TCR beta V segments being productive about 90% or about 30% of the time. Later, an analysis showed that TCR beta chains associated with HLA were more clonally expanded than others that were equally common.

Germline V CDR1 and CDR2: SGDLS, YYNGEE. CDR3 length: 14 amino acids. Germline trimming cut 4 bases from V and 4 bases from J; bases unmatched to any gene: 7. A remark on this clone: Its antigen is undetermined.

The PCR employed 60 Vbeta primers together with 13 Jbeta primers. Using immunoSEQ multiplex PCR, the repertoire was profiled, and TCRdb retains in-frame clones only, with some absent. The sample contains some 140,000 clones, about 85% of which appear only once. The sequenced sample consisted of PBMCs. The gene calls are TRBV9 and TRBJ2-7; 8 nucleotides line up with TRBD1. This receptor was taken from a female donor in good health and CMV-seronegative. The CDR3 DNA sequence: TGTGCCAGCAGCCAAGGACAGGGAAGGTACGAGCAGTACTTC. Translated, it gives CASSQGQGRYEQYF.